The clone carrying this T cell receptor beta chain showed up just once. Its matching antigen is unknown. This sample stems from a study of T cell responses to AZD1222 COVID-19 vaccine. General study findings and limits: A mostly white British donor set with more females was recruited, and clonal diversity was possibly underestimated. The span of vaccine-associated CD4 TCRs extended across spike, with dominance at 160-218 and 743-854.

The CDR3 spans 13 residues. Trimming left V 4 bases short and J 4 bases short, with 9 bases between. Looked up from germline, CDR1 is MRHNA and CDR2 is SNTAGT. Libraries were prepared by immunoSEQ multiplex PCR; TCRdb keeps only in-frame clonotypes and omits some of them. The table shows 84,000 or so clones, with 65% to 90% occurring only once. The sample was peripheral blood, taken on day 0 of AZD1222 vaccination. The J gene is TRBJ2-3, the V gene TRBV6-4; D is unclear. This TCR was recovered from an adult in good health. The CDR3 coding sequence is TGTGCCAGCAGTGTGTCTTTAGCAGATACGCAGTATTTT. Protein sequence: CASSVSLADTQYF.